This TCR beta chain was sequenced for a study of beta chain features in type 1 diabetes. Study results and caveats: Moderate but significant shortening of TCRB CDR3s was recorded in all four CD4+ subsets from Type 1 diabetes patients. VDJ junctions in type 1 diabetes patients carried more deletions and fewer insertions. For patients, the naive, central memory and Treg TCRB repertoires appeared more alike than for healthy donors.

Points on this clone: Its target is unknown.

Blood was drawn once from each donor into heparinised tubes. The draws averaged about 0.12 L. Staining for CD45RO/CCR7/CD25/CD127/CD95/CD27 allowed sorting of CD4+ naive, central memory, regulatory and stem cell-like memory cells. Every isolated RNA sample was fully reverse transcribed, so sequencing captured expressed TCRB transcripts. Assay: immunoSEQ multiplex PCR; the TCRdb copy retains only in-frame clones and omits some. The sample has approximately 730,000 clones, 13% seen once; the top ten hold 0.022%. The CDR3 sequence is 12 residues long. J was trimmed by 6 bases and V by 8 bases; bases with no gene match: 4. CDR1 and CDR2 (germline): MNHNS, SASEGT.

This sequence originates from a man aged 18 to 30 with type 1 diabetes. V is TRBV6-1 and J is TRBJ1-2; 9 positions match TRBD1. Sequenced sample: naive CD4+ T cells from blood. CDR3 nucleotides: TGTGCCAGCGGGACAGGGTTTGATGGCTACACCTTC. Protein: CASGTGFDGYTF.